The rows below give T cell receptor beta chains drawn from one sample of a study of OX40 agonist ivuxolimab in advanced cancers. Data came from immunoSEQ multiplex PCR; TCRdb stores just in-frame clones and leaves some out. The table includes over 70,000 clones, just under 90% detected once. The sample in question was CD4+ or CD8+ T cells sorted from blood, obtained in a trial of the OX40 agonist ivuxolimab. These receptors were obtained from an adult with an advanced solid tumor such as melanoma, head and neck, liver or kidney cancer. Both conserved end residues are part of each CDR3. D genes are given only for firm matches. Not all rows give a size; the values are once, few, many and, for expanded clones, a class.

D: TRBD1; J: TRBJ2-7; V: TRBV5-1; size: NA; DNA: TGCGCCAGCAGCTTGGGGACAGGGGGCGTGTACGAGCAGTACTTC; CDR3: CASSLGTGGVYEQYF
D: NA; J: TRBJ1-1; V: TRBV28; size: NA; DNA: TGTGCCAGCAGTTTTCTGACACCTAACACTGAAGCTTTCTTT; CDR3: CASSFLTPNTEAFF
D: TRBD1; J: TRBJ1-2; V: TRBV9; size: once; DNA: TGTGCCAGCAGCATCCGGGACAGGGGTGGCTACACCTTC; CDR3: CASSIRDRGGYTF
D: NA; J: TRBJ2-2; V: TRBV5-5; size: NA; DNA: TGTGCCAGCAGCCCAATCAGCACCGGGGAGCTGTTTTTT; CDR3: CASSPISTGELFF
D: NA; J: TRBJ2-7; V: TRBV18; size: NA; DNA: TGTGCCAGCTCACCACCACGGGACGGGAGAGGGTCCTACGAGCAGTACTTC; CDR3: CASSPPRDGRGSYEQYF
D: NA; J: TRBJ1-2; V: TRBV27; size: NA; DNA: TGTGCCAGCAGTCCAGACAGGTACTATGGCTACACCTTC; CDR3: CASSPDRYYGYTF
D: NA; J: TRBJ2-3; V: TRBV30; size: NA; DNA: TGTGCCTGGAGGTACGTGGGAGTGCGCACAGATACGCAGTATTTT; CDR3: CAWRYVGVRTDTQYF
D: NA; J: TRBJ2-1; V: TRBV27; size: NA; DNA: TGTGCCAGCAGTTCCCAGCCCCCGAGCTCCTACAATGAGCAGTTCTTC; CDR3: CASSSQPPSSYNEQFF
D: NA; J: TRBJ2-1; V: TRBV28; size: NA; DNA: TGTGCCAGCAGTTTATCACTGAACCTCCTCTACAATGAGCAGTTCTTC; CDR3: CASSLSLNLLYNEQFF
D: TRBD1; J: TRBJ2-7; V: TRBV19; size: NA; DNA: TGTGCCAGTAGTTCGCCGGGACAGGGGGTATACGAGCAGTACTTC; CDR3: CASSSPGQGVYEQYF
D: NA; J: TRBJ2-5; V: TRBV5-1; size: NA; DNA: TGCGCCAGCAGCTTGACAGGTCCCCAAGAGACCCAGTACTTC; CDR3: CASSLTGPQETQYF
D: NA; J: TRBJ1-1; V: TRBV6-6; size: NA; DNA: TGTGCCAGCAGTTACCCAATCGGTGGTGAAGCTTTCTTT; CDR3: CASSYPIGGEAFF
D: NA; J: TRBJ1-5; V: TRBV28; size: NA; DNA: TGTGCCAGTACTTATACTAAATTCAGGGTTCAGCCCCAGCATTTT; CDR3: CASTYTKFRVQPQHF
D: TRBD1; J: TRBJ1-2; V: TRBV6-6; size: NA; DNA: TGTGCCAGCAGTTACTATTGGACAGGCCCCTTGGACACCTTC; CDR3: CASSYYWTGPLDTF
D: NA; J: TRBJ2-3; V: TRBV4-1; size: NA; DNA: TGCGCCAGCAGCCGTCCAGGTGGGAGTGCGACAGATACGCAGTATTTT; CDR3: CASSRPGGSATDTQYF
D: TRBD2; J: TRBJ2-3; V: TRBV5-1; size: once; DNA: TGCGCCAGCAGCTTGGCTCTAGCGGGAGGCACAGATACGCAGTATTTT; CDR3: CASSLALAGGTDTQYF
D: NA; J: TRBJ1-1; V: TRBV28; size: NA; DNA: TGTGCCAGCACCTACCTCGACTTAGAGAACACTGAAGCTTTCTTT; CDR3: CASTYLDLENTEAFF
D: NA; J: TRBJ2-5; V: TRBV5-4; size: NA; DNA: TGTGCCAGCAGCGTCCGGGGCCACAGAGAGACCCAGTACTTC; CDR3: CASSVRGHRETQYF
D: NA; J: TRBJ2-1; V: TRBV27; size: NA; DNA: TGTGCCAGCAGTTTATTTGGTATCCGGCCAGAGCAGTTCTTC; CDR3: CASSLFGIRPEQFF
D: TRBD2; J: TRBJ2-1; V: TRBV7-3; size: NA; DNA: TGTGCCAGCAGCTCCCAAGGCGGGAGTCGATACAATGAGCAGTTCTTC; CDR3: CASSSQGGSRYNEQFF
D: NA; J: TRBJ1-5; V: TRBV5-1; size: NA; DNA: TGCGCCAGCAGCTTGGGGGGTGGCCGGGGTCAGCCCCAGCATTTT; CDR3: CASSLGGGRGQPQHF
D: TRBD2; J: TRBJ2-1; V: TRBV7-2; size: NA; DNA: TGTGCCAGCAGCCCAGGTGCTAGCGGGAGAAAGAATGAGCAGTTCTTC; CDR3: CASSPGASGRKNEQFF
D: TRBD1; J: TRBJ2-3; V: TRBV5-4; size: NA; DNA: TGTGCCAGCAGACTGGACAGGGGTTTGACAGATACGCAGTATTTT; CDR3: CASRLDRGLTDTQYF
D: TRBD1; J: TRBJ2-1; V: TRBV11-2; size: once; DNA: TGTGCCAGCAGCTTAGTTGGGACAGGGTTCAATGAGCAGTTCTTC; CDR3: CASSLVGTGFNEQFF
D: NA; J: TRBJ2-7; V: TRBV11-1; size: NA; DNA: TGTGCCAGCAGCTTAGCGTTGAAGGGTTCCTACGAGCAGTACTTC; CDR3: CASSLALKGSYEQYF
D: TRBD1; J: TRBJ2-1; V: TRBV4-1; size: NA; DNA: TGCGCCAGCAGCCAAGCCCTTAGGACAGGGGGGCGGCAGTTCTTC; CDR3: CASSQALRTGGRQFF
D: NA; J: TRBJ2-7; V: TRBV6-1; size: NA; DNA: TGTGCCAGCAGAGGGCTACTGCCGGGCTACGAGCAGTACTTC; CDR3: CASRGLLPGYEQYF
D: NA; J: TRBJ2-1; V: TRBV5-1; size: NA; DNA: TGCGCCAGCAGCTTGGAAGGTAACTATGAGCAGTTCTTC; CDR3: CASSLEGNYEQFF
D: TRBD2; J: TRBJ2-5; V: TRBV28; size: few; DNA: TGTGCCAGCAGTCGCCCAGCGGGAGTAAAAGAGACCCAGTACTTC; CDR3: CASSRPAGVKETQYF
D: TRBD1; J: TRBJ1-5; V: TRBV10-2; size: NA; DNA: TGCGCCAGCAGGCAGGGGGCTAATCAGCCCCAGCATTTT; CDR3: CASRQGANQPQHF
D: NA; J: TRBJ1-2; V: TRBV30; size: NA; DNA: TGTGCCTGGAGTCCCTTAGGACACTCGGAGGCTGGCGGCTACACCTTC; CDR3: CAWSPLGHSEAGGYTF
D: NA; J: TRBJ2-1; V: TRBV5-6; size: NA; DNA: TGTGCCAGCAGCTGGGGACGCCTCAATGAGCAGTTCTTC; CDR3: CASSWGRLNEQFF
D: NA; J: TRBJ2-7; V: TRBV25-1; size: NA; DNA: TGTGCCAGCAGTCCGTCTCACGGGAGATTCTACGAGCAGTACTTC; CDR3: CASSPSHGRFYEQYF
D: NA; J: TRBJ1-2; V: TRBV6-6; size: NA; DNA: TGTGCCAGCAGCACTGGTACTAACTATGGCTACACCTTC; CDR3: CASSTGTNYGYTF
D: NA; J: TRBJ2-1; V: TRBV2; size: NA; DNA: TGTGCCAGCAGTGGGATATCTGGAGCAGGTACCTACAATGAGCAGTTCTTC; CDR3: CASSGISGAGTYNEQFF
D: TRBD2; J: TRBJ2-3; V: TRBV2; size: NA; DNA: TGTGCCAGTGGGGACTACCGCACAGATACGCAGTATTTT; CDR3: CASGDYRTDTQYF
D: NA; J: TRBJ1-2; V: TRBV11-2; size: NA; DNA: TGTGCCAGCAGCTTCTTCGCCAGTTCCCCCTATGGCTACACCTTC; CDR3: CASSFFASSPYGYTF
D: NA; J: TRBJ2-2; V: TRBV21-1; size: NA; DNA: TGTGCCAGCAGCAAAGAGACAGGGTTCACCGGGGAGCTGTTTTTT; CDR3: CASSKETGFTGELFF
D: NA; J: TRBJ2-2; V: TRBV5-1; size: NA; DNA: TGCGCCAGCAGCTTGTCCTCGGGCAGCACCGGGGAGCTGTTTTTT; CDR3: CASSLSSGSTGELFF
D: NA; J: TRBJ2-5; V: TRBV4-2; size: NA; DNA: TGTGCCAGCAGCATGGGACTGGAAGAGACCCAGTACTTC; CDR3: CASSMGLEETQYF
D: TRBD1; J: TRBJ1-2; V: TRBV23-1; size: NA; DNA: TGCGCCAGCAGTGCAAACCGGGACAGGGGGCACGGCTACACCTTC; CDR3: CASSANRDRGHGYTF
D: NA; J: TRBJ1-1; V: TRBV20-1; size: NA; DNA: TGCAGTGCTAGGGTGAACACTGAAGCTTTCTTT; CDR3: CSARVNTEAFF
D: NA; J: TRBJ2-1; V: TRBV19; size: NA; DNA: TGTGCCAGTAGTATACGAGGAGGCGGGGTCAATGAGCAGTTCTTC; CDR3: CASSIRGGGVNEQFF
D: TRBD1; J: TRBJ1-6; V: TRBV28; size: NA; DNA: TGTGCCAGCAGTTCACAGACAGGGTTCTCACCCCTCCACTTT; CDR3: CASSSQTGFSPLHF
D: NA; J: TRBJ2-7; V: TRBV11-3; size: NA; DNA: TGTGCCAGCAGCTCCACAGGGTTGGGTCTCGGCGAGCAGTACTTC; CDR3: CASSSTGLGLGEQYF
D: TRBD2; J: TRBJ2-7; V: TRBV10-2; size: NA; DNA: TGCGCCAGCTTGGCGGGAGGATACGAGCAGTACTTC; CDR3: CASLAGGYEQYF
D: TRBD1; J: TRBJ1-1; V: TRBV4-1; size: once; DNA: TGCGCCAGCAGCCTTGACCGGCAGGGGGCCCAGAACACTGAAGCTTTCTTT; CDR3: CASSLDRQGAQNTEAFF